This entry is about one T cell receptor beta chain. The method was immunoSEQ multiplex PCR; TCRdb's version includes in-frame clones alone and lacks a portion of them. The sample has tens of thousands of clones; around 92% are singletons. This record comes from a study of blood T cell repertoires in COVID-19. The origin of this receptor is a woman between 50 and 59 years old in a cohort sampled during active COVID-19. Sequencing was done on a sample of peripheral blood.

CDR3 sequence: CATSDPTRRTSVTDTQYF. In nucleotides, the CDR3 is TGTGCCACCAGTGACCCCACTCGGAGGACTAGCGTTACAGATACGCAGTATTTT. V and J are TRBV24-1 and TRBJ2-3; TRBD2 aligns across 9 bases. This CDR3 has 18 residues. From germline, CDR1 is KGHDR and CDR2 SFDVKD. Trimming took 4 bases from V and 3 from J; bases not matched to a gene: 13.